These 20 T cell receptor beta chains share one sample of origin, sequenced in a study of graft-versus-host responses after intestinal transplantation. Antigen specificity for these receptors is unknown. Assay used: immunoSEQ multiplex PCR; TCRdb lists only in-frame clones, some missing. The sample includes 95,000 to 110,000 clones, about 90% of them seen just once. The sample in question was unstimulated CD4+ T cells sorted from spleen or lymph node cells, obtained before intestinal transplant. The receptors come from a human donor who received an intestinal transplant.

The CDR3 DNA is TGCGCCAGCAGCCTGGACAGTCCCAACACAGATACGCAGTATTTT. The encoded protein is CASSLDSPNTDTQYF. The rearrangement links TRBV5-1 to TRBJ2-3, with D possibly TRBD1 on 6 matching bases. Germline lookup yields CDR1 SGHRS and CDR2 YFSETQ. Trimming shortened V by 4 bases and J by 2 bases, and 14 bases separated the two germline ends. CDR3 length equals 15 residues.

The genes are TRBV9 and TRBJ2-1; TRBD1 might be the D (6 bases). V was cut by 1 base and J by 10 bases, with 21 bases left in between. The CDR3 runs to 16 residues. The V gene's germline CDR1 is SGDLS and CDR2 YYNGEE. CDR3 sequence (DNA): TGTGCCAGCAGCGTATCCGGGACAAGGGGTCCCAGGGAGCAGTTCTTC. Protein product: CASSVSGTRGPREQFF.

This clone was seen only once. The V call is TRBV30, the J call TRBJ2-3; D possibly uses TRBD1 or TRBD2 (5 bases each). The CDR3 is made up of 16 amino acids. Per germline, CDR1 GTSNPN and CDR2 SVGIG (reference sequence). The V gene lost 3 bases and the J gene lost 8 bases, with 24 bases spanning the gap. The CDR3 DNA reads TGTGCCTGGAGGCGCCCTGGGACCATATCGAGGGGTACGCAGTATTTT. Translated: CAWRRPGTISRGTQYF.

The J gene is TRBJ1-6, the V gene TRBV6-6; a weak D match, TRBD1 (6 bases). The CDR3 runs to 15 residues. In germline, CDR1 is MNHNY, CDR2 SVGAGI (reference sequence). V was shortened by 6 bases and J by 7 bases, with 16 bases between the two germline ends. The CDR3 loop is CASRAHRVRNSPLHF. For the CDR3, the DNA is TGTGCCAGCAGGGCCCACAGGGTTCGCAATTCACCCCTCCACTTT.

This chain connects TRBV5-1 to TRBJ1-2; D gene unclear. The V end lost 3 bases, the J end lost 4 bases, and 16 bases lay between the germline ends. Germline V lookup: CDR1 SGHRS, CDR2 YFSETQ. This CDR3 is 15 amino acids long. The CDR3 DNA reads as TGCGCCAGCAGCTCGGCCCGGGGAGGGAGCTATGGCTACACCTTC. This sequence encodes CASSSARGGSYGYTF.

This clone was seen just once. J is TRBJ1-6 and V is TRBV6-6, with D hard to call. Germline loops: CDR1 MNHNY, CDR2 SVGAGI (reference sequence). V dropped 3 bases and J dropped 4 bases, with 10 bases sitting between them. The CDR3 has 15 amino acids. The CDR3 DNA reads as TGTGCCAGCAGTTATTTTGAGGAGTATAATTCACCCCTCCACTTT. Translating it yields CASSYFEEYNSPLHF.

The V gene is TRBV7-6, the J gene TRBJ1-5; TRBD1 aligns across 8 bases. V trimming: 0 bases; J trimming: 0 bases; junction bases outside the gene matches: 7. There are 18 residues in the CDR3. Germline lookup yields CDR1 SGHVS and CDR2 FNYEAQ. The CDR3: CASSLAGRGLYSNQPQHF. CDR3 nucleotide sequence: TGTGCCAGCAGCTTAGCCGGCAGGGGGCTATATAGCAATCAGCCCCAGCATTTT. Using reference TRBV7-6 and TRBJ1-5 for the parts outside the CDR3, the full variable domain is GAGVSQSPRYKVTKRGQDVALRCDPISGHVSLYWYRQALGQGPEFLTYFNYEAQQDKSGLPNDRFSAERPEGSISTLTIQRTEQRDSAMYRCASSLAGRGLYSNQPQHFGDGTRLSIL.

The chain uses TRBV28 and TRBJ1-2; maybe TRBD1 (6 bases). There are 15 residues in the CDR3. Trimming left V 2 bases short and J 0 bases short, with 10 bases between. From germline, CDR1 is MDHEN and CDR2 SYDVKM. The CDR3 loop reads CASSLGGTPNYGYTF. CDR3 DNA: TGTGCCAGCAGTTTAGGGGGGACACCTAACTATGGCTACACCTTC.

About this clone: The sample carries other DNA sequences with the same CDR3. This chain's CDR3 is CASSLAPDRFSYEQYF. CDR3 nucleotides: TGTGCCAGCAGCTTGGCCCCTGATCGTTTCTCCTACGAGCAGTACTTC. This chain joins TRBV5-6 and TRBJ2-7; D remains ambiguous. The CDR3 extends over 16 amino acids. V lost 0 bases, J lost 0 bases, and 13 bases lay in between. Germline V CDR1 and CDR2: SGHDT, YYEEEE.

The chain has TRBV12-2 and TRBJ1-1; the table's D call of TRBD1 was not tested on the DNA. TRBV12-2 is marked as a pseudogene. The CDR3 is 12 residues long. The CDR3 sequence is CARPQGALGAFF. The CDR3 bases are TGTGCAAGGCCACAGGGGGCGCTTGGGGCTTTCTTT.

The chain recombines TRBV9 with TRBJ2-1, with 9 nucleotides matching TRBD2. The J segment lost 5 bases and the V segment lost 1 base, leaving 4 bases of the junction unmatched. CDR1 and CDR2 (germline): SGDLS, YYNGEE. There are 15 residues in the CDR3. The CDR3 coding sequence is TGTGCCAGCAGCGTACTCGCTAGCGGGAACAATGAGCAGTTCTTC. Its translation: CASSVLASGNNEQFF.

This clone was found a few times. The rearrangement joins TRBV5-1 to TRBJ2-3, with a tentative D call TRBD2 (5 bases). The V end lost 0 bases, the J end lost 1 base, and 9 bases lay between the germline ends. The germline gives CDR1 SGHRS, CDR2 YFSETQ. CDR3 length: 15 amino acids. The chain's CDR3 is CASSLDGIGTDTQYF. CDR3 DNA sequence: TGCGCCAGCAGCTTGGACGGGATTGGCACAGATACGCAGTATTTT.

CDR3 region: CSVSKGGMNTEAFF. CDR3 nucleotide sequence: TGCAGCGTTAGTAAGGGAGGGATGAACACTGAAGCTTTCTTT. The chain links TRBV29-1 to TRBJ1-1; D gene uncertain. The CDR3 sequence is 14 residues long. V was cut by 5 bases and J by 0 bases, with 13 bases left in between. CDR1 and CDR2 from the germline V gene are SQVTM and ANQGSEA. The full variable domain, in which reference TRBV29-1 and TRBJ1-1 provide the parts outside the CDR3, is SAVISQKPSRDICQRGTSLTIQCQVDSQVTMMFWYRQQPGQSLTLIATANQGSEATYESGFVIDKFPISRPNLTFSTLTVSNMSPEDSSIYLCSVSKGGMNTEAFFGQGTRLTVV.

The chain is built from TRBV5-4 and TRBJ2-1; 9 bases agree with TRBD2. Germline CDR1 and CDR2: SGHNT and YYREEE (reference sequence). V shed 0 bases and J 3 bases; nucleotides not matched to a gene: 4. The CDR3 covers 16 residues. CDR3 DNA: TGTGCCAGCAGCTTGGCTAGCGGGGCACTCTACAATGAGCAGTTCTTC. It is translated as CASSLASGALYNEQFF.

The chain recombines TRBV6-5 with TRBJ2-1; D not resolved. Trimming cost V 6 bases and J 0 bases, with 12 bases left between them. CDR1 is MNHEY, CDR2 SVGAGI, per germline. The CDR3 spans 15 residues. This CDR3 reads CASSPRVSSYNEQFF. The CDR3 bases are TGTGCCAGCAGCCCCCGGGTGAGCTCCTACAATGAGCAGTTCTTC.

This chain links TRBV6-1 with TRBJ1-1; D might be TRBD1 (6 bases). CDR1 and CDR2 from the germline V gene are MNHNS and SASEGT. The CDR3 length is 14 residues. Trimming removed 3 bases at V and 3 bases at J, with 11 bases between. CDR3 DNA sequence: TGTGCCAGCAGTGATCTGGGGGCCTACACTGAAGCTTTCTTT. Translation: CASSDLGAYTEAFF.

V is TRBV28 and J is TRBJ1-2; D is possibly TRBD1 (5 bases). Germline-derived CDR1 and CDR2 are MDHEN and SYDVKM. The CDR3 length is 17 residues. With 6 bases removed from V and 4 bases from J, the gap between germline ends came to 24 bases. Here the CDR3 reads CASRYPGAVFWRYGYTF. The CDR3 DNA is TGTGCCAGCAGATACCCCGGGGCGGTGTTTTGGCGCTATGGCTACACCTTC.

The chain combines TRBV6-1 with TRBJ2-7; TRBD1 aligns across 9 bases. Germline V CDR1 and CDR2: MNHNS, SASEGT. J lost 3 bases, V lost 3 bases, and 3 bases had no gene match. The CDR3 totals 14 residues. The CDR3 bases are TGTGCCAGCAGTGATCCGGACAGGGGCTACGAGCAGTACTTC. Translation gives CASSDPDRGYEQYF.

The chain carries TRBV2 and TRBJ2-5; 12 positions agree with TRBD2. Per the germline V gene, CDR1 is SNHLY and CDR2 is FYNNEI. After removal of 2 bases from V and 5 bases from J, the junction contained 0 bases not matched to a gene. The CDR3 loop spans 14 amino acids. The CDR3 spells CASSELAGGETQYF. CDR3 nucleotide sequence: TGTGCCAGCAGTGAACTAGCGGGAGGGGAGACCCAGTACTTC.

V is TRBV2 and J is TRBJ1-3; 7 nucleotides align to TRBD1. CDR3 length: 13 residues. From germline, CDR1 is SNHLY and CDR2 FYNNEI. V was pared by 11 bases and J by 4 bases, with 8 bases of the junction left unmatched. The CDR3 sequence: CASRQGVGNTIYF. Here the CDR3 DNA reads TGTGCCTCGAGACAGGGAGTCGGAAACACCATATATTTT.